This T cell receptor beta chain was sequenced in a study of OX40 agonist ivuxolimab in advanced cancers. Study results and limitations: Clones of CD4+ and CD8+ blood T cells grew by week 6 at doses of 0.1 to 3.0 mg/kg. There were also nonresponders showing low normalized T-cell clonal expansion.

The repertoire was sequenced with immunoSEQ multiplex PCR; TCRdb's copy has only in-frame clones and lacks some. The repertoire has 60,000 to 80,000 clones, approximately 84% of them found once; the top ten carry more than 4%. To note about this clone: Its antigen remains unidentified.

The germline gives CDR1 SGHNT, CDR2 YENEEA. The CDR3 has 16 residues. Trimming removed 6 bases from V and 4 bases from J; junction bases left unmatched: 14. Prior autoimmune disease or systemic immunosuppression barred patients. The specimen was CD4+ or CD8+ T cells sorted from blood, collected in a trial of the OX40 agonist ivuxolimab. The chain employs TRBV11-3 and TRBJ2-7; TRBD1 aligns across 8 bases. This receptor was identified in an adult with an advanced solid tumor such as melanoma, head and neck, liver or kidney cancer. CDR3 in amino acids: CASRDSSRGHDYEQYF. In DNA form, the CDR3 reads TGTGCCAGCAGGGACTCTAGCAGGGGGCACGATTACGAGCAGTACTTC.